A selection of T cell receptor beta chains follows, all from one sample in a study of CD8 T cells in ankylosing spondylitis. One entry per CDR3 protein, called by TCRdb with MiXCR from the 5' RACE reads. The sample consists of a few hundred thousand distinct CDR3 sequences, about a sixth of them appearing once. What was sequenced was blood, either unsorted or a sorted T cell fraction (not recorded which). The receptor set was obtained from a male donor with ankylosing spondylitis or in good health (not recorded which). The CDR3 runs from the conserved cysteine through the conserved F or W. The order of the fields is J gene, D gene, clone size, V gene, CDR3 DNA, CDR3 protein. A D gene is named only where the DNA matches it firmly. Rows give clone size only sometimes, using once, few, many, or a class for an expanded clone.

TRBJ1-4 | TRBD1 | few | TRBV20-1 | TGCAGTGCTGGGGGGGACAGTAATGAAAAACTGTTTTTT | CSAGGDSNEKLFF
TRBJ2-5 | TRBD2 | few | TRBV6-2/TRBV6-3 | TGTGCCAGCAAGACTAGCGGGAGTGCCCAAGAGACCCAGTACTTC | CASKTSGSAQETQYF
TRBJ2-2 | NA | few | TRBV11-2 | TGTGCCAGCAGCTCCGGGACCTCGAACACCGGGGAGCTGTTTTTT | CASSSGTSNTGELFF
TRBJ1-2 | NA | many | TRBV28 | TGTGCCAGCAGTTTCGGCCAAACTAACTATGGCTACACCTTC | CASSFGQTNYGYTF
TRBJ2-4 | NA | few | TRBV15 | TGTGCCACCAGCAGAGATCCAGGCCTAGCCAAAAACATTCAGTACTTC | CATSRDPGLAKNIQYF
TRBJ2-7 | TRBD1 | few | TRBV27 | TGTGCCAGCAGACCGACAGGGGGCCCTACCACTCCCTACGAGCAGTACTTC | CASRPTGGPTTPYEQYF
TRBJ2-1 | NA | NA | TRBV6-1 | TGTGCCAGCAGTGATTCGCAGTACAATGAGCAGTTCTTC | CASSDSQYNEQFF
TRBJ1-1 | NA | NA | TRBV6-1 | TGTGCCAGCAGACCTAGAGCTTTAGGGGCAGGCACTGAAGCTTTCTTT | CASRPRALGAGTEAFF
TRBJ2-6 | NA | few | TRBV9 | TGTGCCAGCAGCGCGTTCCGACACCTGACTTTC | CASSAFRHLTF
TRBJ1-1 | NA | few | TRBV7-6 | TGTGCCAGCAGCCCTTTAACTGGGGCAGTGAACACTGAAGCTTTCTTT | CASSPLTGAVNTEAFF
TRBJ2-5 | NA | NA | TRBV4-1 | TGCGCCAGCAGCCAAGATGGGCCCTTC | CASSQDGPF
TRBJ1-1 | TRBD1 | NA | TRBV5-1 | TGCGCCAGCAGCTTGGCAGGACAGGCTTTGAACACTGAAGCTTTCTTT | CASSLAGQALNTEAFF
TRBJ1-1 | NA | few | TRBV6-5 | TGTGCCAGCAGTTACAGGGCCGGAGTCACTGAAGCTTTCTTT | CASSYRAGVTEAFF
TRBJ2-4 | NA | NA | TRBV10-3 | TGTGCCATCAGTGAGTCAAGAGTGAGCGGCCACAAAAACATTCAGTACTTC | CAISESRVSGHKNIQYF
TRBJ2-7 | NA | many | TRBV4-1 | TGCGCCAGCAGCCAAGGGGATAGCCCGCGAGAGCAGTACTTC | CASSQGDSPREQYF
TRBJ1-5 | NA | few | TRBV9 | TGTGCCAGCAGCCCCGGGGGTCGGGGTCAGCCCCAGCATTTT | CASSPGGRGQPQHF
TRBJ1-5 | NA | NA | TRBV2 | TGTGCCAGCAGTGAAATAGCAGGGGTGATGAATCAGCCCCAGCATTTT | CASSEIAGVMNQPQHF
TRBJ2-5 | TRBD1 | few | TRBV4-1 | TGCGCCAGCAGCCAGTTAGCGCGGCAGGGGGCAGGGGAGACCCAGTACTTC | CASSQLARQGAGETQYF
TRBJ2-7 | NA | few | TRBV27 | TGTGCCAGCAGTTTAGGGCAGACGTCCTACGAGCAGTACTTC | CASSLGQTSYEQYF
TRBJ2-2 | NA | NA | TRBV27 | TGTGCCAGCAGTCCCCCCCGGGACCTGTCGAACACCGGGGAGCTGTTTTTT | CASSPPRDLSNTGELFF
TRBJ2-7 | NA | few | TRBV7-9 | TGTGCCAGCAGCCCCCAGGTGAGGGCGTTCGAGCAGTACTTC | CASSPQVRAFEQYF
TRBJ2-3 | TRBD1 | NA | TRBV6-5 | TGTGCCAGCAGTTACCTGACAGGGCTTAGCACAGATACGCAGTATTTT | CASSYLTGLSTDTQYF
TRBJ2-1 | NA | NA | TRBV7-2 | TGTGCCAGCCTTGACTTCGGGACTTCCGCAGGGGAGGAGCAGTTCTTC | CASLDFGTSAGEEQFF
TRBJ2-7 | TRBD2 | NA | TRBV27 | TGTGCCAGCAGTCCTATCGGGACTAGCGGGAGTGACGAGCAGTACTTC | CASSPIGTSGSDEQYF
TRBJ2-2 | NA | few | TRBV24-1 | TGTGCCACCAGTACCGGGAGTCGAGACACCGGGGAGCTGTTTTTT | CATSTGSRDTGELFF
TRBJ2-1 | NA | few | TRBV2 | TGTGCCAGCGGGGGCCAGGGGAACAATGAGCAGTTCTTC | CASGGQGNNEQFF
TRBJ2-3 | TRBD2 | NA | TRBV9 | TGTGCCAGCAGCGTAGGGGGCGCGGCGGGGGCGCAGTATTTT | CASSVGGAAGAQYF
TRBJ2-7 | TRBD1 | many | TRBV4-3 | TGTGCCAGCAGCCAAGATAGGGACAGCTCCTACGAGCAGTACTTC | CASSQDRDSSYEQYF
TRBJ1-5 | NA | NA | TRBV9 | TGTGCCAGCAGCGAAGGGGAGAGCAATCAGCCCCAGCATTTT | CASSEGESNQPQHF
TRBJ1-2 | NA | NA | TRBV29-1 | TGCAGCGTTCAAGGGGAGGACAGCCCCAACGCCTATGGCTACACCTTC | CSVQGEDSPNAYGYTF
TRBJ2-7 | TRBD2 | large | TRBV7-9 | TGTGCCAGCAGCTTAGTCGAGGCGGGAGACCCCTACGAGCAGTACTTC | CASSLVEAGDPYEQYF
TRBJ2-1 | TRBD2 | NA | TRBV12-5 | TGTGCTAGTGGTTTTGCTAGCGGGGGGAAAAATGAGCAGTTCTTC | CASGFASGGKNEQFF
TRBJ2-1 | NA | few | TRBV29-1 | TGCAGCGTTGAATCCCCAGTAACGAACGACAATGAGCAGTTCTTC | CSVESPVTNDNEQFF
TRBJ1-2 | NA | NA | TRBV4-1 | TGCGCCAGCAGCCAAGTTCGGAGACAGACATTATATGGCTACACCTTC | CASSQVRRQTLYGYTF
TRBJ2-7 | TRBD2 | many | TRBV12-3/TRBV12-4 | TGTGCCAGCAGTCCCCCAAGCGGGAGGCCCTACGAGCAGTACTTC | CASSPPSGRPYEQYF
TRBJ2-1 | TRBD2 | NA | TRBV6-5 | TGTGCCAGCAGTTGGGCGGGAGACTACAATGAGCAGTTCTTC | CASSWAGDYNEQFF
TRBJ2-7 | TRBD1 | few | TRBV27 | TGTGCCAGCAGTTTAGACAGGGATACTTACGAGCAGTACTTC | CASSLDRDTYEQYF
TRBJ2-6 | TRBD1 | NA | TRBV11-2 | TGTGCCAGCAGCTCCCCCGCGGGGACAGGGAGTTTCTCTGGGGCCAACGTCCTGACTTTC | CASSSPAGTGSFSGANVLTF
TRBJ2-7 | NA | few | TRBV29-1 | TGCAGCGTTGAAGGAGGAGAGCCCTACGAGCAGTACTTC | CSVEGGEPYEQYF
TRBJ2-7 | NA | many | TRBV7-9 | TGTGCCAGCAGCTTAGTCGCATCCTACGAGCAGTACTTC | CASSLVASYEQYF
TRBJ2-7 | TRBD2 | once | TRBV20-1 | TGCAGTGCTAGAGATGGAGCGGGAGACAACTACGAGCAGTACTTC | CSARDGAGDNYEQYF
TRBJ1-1 | NA | few | TRBV4-1 | TGCGCCAGCAGCCAAGAAGTGGCCATGAACACTGAAGCTTTCTTT | CASSQEVAMNTEAFF
TRBJ2-5 | NA | many | TRBV24-1 | TGTGCCACCAGTGATGAACGGACAAATGAAGAGACCCAGTACTTC | CATSDERTNEETQYF
TRBJ2-7 | TRBD2 | many | TRBV20-1 | TGCAGTGCCCGGGGGGTCAGCCACGAGCAGTACTTC | CSARGVSHEQYF
TRBJ2-1 | NA | few | TRBV29-1 | TGCAGCGTTGAACACCGAGGATCTAAATACAATGAGCAGTTCTTC | CSVEHRGSKYNEQFF
TRBJ2-7 | NA | NA | TRBV4-3 | TGCGCCAGCAGCCAAGACCGGGCTCGGGGTAGCTACGAGCAGTACTTC | CASSQDRARGSYEQYF
TRBJ2-2 | NA | many | TRBV6-5 | TGTGCCAGCAGTTCAGTTCCCGGGGAGCTGTTTTTT | CASSSVPGELFF
TRBJ2-1 | NA | NA | TRBV5-5 | TGTGCCAGCGCTGCATGGTCAGCGGAGCAGTTCTTC | CASAAWSAEQFF
TRBJ2-5 | TRBD2 | few | TRBV24-1 | TGTGCCACCAGTGAAGGACTAGCAGAGACCCAGTACTTC | CATSEGLAETQYF
TRBJ2-5 | NA | few | TRBV4-1 | TGCGCCAGCAGCCAAGAAAGGTTTCAAGAGACCCAGTACTTC | CASSQERFQETQYF
TRBJ2-7 | NA | NA | TRBV29-1 | TGCAGCGTTTTGAAGACATCCTACGAGCAGTACTTC | CSVLKTSYEQYF
TRBJ2-7 | NA | NA | TRBV29-1 | TGCAGCGTTGAAGTCCCACAGTCCTACGAGCAGTACTTC | CSVEVPQSYEQYF
TRBJ2-3 | NA | NA | TRBV9 | TGTGCCAGCAGCGTAGCCCCAGGCTACACAGATACGCAGTATTTT | CASSVAPGYTDTQYF
TRBJ2-1 | NA | NA | TRBV5-1 | TGCGCCAGCAGCTTGGAGGACACTTACAATGAGCAGTTCTTC | CASSLEDTYNEQFF
TRBJ2-3 | TRBD1 | NA | TRBV4-2 | TGTGCCAGCAGCCAAGAGGCCCCGGGACAGTACACAGATACGCAGTATTTT | CASSQEAPGQYTDTQYF
TRBJ2-1 | TRBD1 | NA | TRBV29-1 | TGCAGCGCTGGGTCGGGGACAGGGAGCGATGAGCAGTTCTTC | CSAGSGTGSDEQFF
TRBJ1-1 | NA | NA | TRBV13 | TGTGCCAGCAGCTTAGTAGGGGGACTCACTGAAGCTTTCTTT | CASSLVGGLTEAFF
TRBJ2-7 | NA | few | TRBV10-3 | TGTGCCATCAGTGACGTTAGCCACGAGCAGTACTTC | CAISDVSHEQYF